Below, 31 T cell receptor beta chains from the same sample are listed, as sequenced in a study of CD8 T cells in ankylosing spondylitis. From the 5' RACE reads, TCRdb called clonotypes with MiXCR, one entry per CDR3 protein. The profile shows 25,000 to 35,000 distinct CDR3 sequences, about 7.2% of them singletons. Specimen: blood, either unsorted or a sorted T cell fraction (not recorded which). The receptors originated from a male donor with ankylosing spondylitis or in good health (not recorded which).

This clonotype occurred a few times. As DNA, the CDR3 is TGTGCCAGCAGCTTAGAGGGGACTAGCGGGAGATTTTACAATGAGCAGTTCTTC. It yields the protein CASSLEGTSGRFYNEQFF. V gene TRBV11-2 combines with J gene TRBJ2-1, with TRBD2 matching 14 bases. The V segment lost 0 bases and the J segment 4 bases; nucleotides outside the gene matches: 5. The germline V gene has CDR1 SGHAT and CDR2 FQNNGV. This CDR3 spans 18 amino acids.

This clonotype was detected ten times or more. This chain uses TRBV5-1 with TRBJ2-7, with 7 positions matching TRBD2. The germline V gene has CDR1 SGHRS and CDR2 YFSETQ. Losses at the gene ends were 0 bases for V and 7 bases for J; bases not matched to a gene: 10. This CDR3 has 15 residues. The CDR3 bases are TGCGCCAGCAGCTTGGATCGGGGGGTGCTGTCAGAGCAGTACTTC. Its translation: CASSLDRGVLSEQYF.

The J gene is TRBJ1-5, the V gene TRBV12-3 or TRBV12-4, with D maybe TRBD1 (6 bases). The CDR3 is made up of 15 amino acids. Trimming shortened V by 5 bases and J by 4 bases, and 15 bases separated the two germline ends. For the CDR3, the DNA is TGTGCCAGCAGTCAGACAGGAGGAAGAAATCAGCCCCAGCATTTT. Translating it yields CASSQTGGRNQPQHF.

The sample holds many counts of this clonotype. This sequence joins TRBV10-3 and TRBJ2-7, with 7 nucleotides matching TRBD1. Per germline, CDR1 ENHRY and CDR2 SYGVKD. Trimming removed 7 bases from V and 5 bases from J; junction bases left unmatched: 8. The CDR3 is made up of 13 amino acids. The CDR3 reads CAIKGTGANEQYF. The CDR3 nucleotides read TGTGCCATCAAAGGCACAGGGGCTAACGAGCAGTACTTC.

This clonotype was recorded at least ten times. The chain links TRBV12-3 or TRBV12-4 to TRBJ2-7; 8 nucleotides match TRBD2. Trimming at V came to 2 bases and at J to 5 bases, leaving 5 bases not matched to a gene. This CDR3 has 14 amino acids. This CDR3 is CASSLREGRHEQYF. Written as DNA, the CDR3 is TGTGCCAGCAGTTTACGGGAGGGCCGCCACGAGCAGTACTTC.

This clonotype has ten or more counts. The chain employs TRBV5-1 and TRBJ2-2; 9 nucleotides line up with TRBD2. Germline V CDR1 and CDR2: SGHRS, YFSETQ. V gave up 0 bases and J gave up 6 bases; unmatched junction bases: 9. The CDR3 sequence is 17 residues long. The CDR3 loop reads CASSLDPPSGMSGELFF. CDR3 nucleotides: TGCGCCAGCAGCTTGGATCCTCCTAGCGGGATGTCCGGGGAGCTGTTTTTT.

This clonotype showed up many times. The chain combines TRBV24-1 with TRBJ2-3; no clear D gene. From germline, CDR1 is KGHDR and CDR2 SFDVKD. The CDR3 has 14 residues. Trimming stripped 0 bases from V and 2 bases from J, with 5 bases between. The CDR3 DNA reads TGTGCCACCAGTGATTTGGGGTTCACAGATACGCAGTATTTT. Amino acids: CATSDLGFTDTQYF.

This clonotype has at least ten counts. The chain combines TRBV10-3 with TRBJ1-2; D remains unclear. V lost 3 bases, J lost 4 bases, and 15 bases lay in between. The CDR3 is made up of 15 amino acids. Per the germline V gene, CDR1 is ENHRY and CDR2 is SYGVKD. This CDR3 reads CAISDADTSGYGYTF. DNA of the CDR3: TGTGCCATCAGTGATGCGGATACAAGCGGCTATGGCTACACCTTC.

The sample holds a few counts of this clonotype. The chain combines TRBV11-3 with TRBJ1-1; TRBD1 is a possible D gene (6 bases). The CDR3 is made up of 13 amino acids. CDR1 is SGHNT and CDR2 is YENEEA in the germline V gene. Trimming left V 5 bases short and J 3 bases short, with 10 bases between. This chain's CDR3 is CASSVDSYTEAFF. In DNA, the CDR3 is TGTGCCAGCAGCGTGGACAGTTACACTGAAGCTTTCTTT.

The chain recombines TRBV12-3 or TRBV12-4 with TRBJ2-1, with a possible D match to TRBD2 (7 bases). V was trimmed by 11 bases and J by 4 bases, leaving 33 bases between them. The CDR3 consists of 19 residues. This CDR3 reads CACCPPRRGGLGLYNEQFF. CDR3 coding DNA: TGTGCCTGCTGCCCGCCCAGGAGGGGGGGCCTGGGGCTATACAATGAGCAGTTCTTC.

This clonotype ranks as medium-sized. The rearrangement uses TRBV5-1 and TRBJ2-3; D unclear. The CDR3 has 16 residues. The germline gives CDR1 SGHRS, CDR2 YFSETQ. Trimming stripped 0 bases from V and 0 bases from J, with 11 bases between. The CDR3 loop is CASSLEGTSSTDTQYF. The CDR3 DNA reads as TGCGCCAGCAGCTTGGAGGGCACTTCTAGCACAGATACGCAGTATTTT.

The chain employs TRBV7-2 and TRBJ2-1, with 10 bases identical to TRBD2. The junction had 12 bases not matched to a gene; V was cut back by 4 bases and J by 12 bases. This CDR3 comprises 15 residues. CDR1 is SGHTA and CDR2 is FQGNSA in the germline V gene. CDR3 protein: CASSYGGLAGERQFF. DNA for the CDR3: TGTGCCAGCAGCTATGGTGGCCTAGCGGGAGAAAGGCAGTTCTTC.

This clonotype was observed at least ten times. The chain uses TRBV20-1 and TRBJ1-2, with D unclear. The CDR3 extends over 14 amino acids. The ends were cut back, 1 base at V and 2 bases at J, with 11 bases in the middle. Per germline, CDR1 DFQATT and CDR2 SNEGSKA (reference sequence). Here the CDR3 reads CSARVDSRNYGYTF. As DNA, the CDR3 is TGCAGTGCTAGAGTCGATAGCCGAAACTATGGCTACACCTTC.

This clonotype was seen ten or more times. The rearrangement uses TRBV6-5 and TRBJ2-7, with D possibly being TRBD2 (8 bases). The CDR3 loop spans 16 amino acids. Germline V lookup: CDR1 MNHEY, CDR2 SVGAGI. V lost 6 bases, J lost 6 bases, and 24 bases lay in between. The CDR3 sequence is CASRYGSGKGASEQYF. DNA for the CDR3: TGTGCCAGCAGATACGGTAGCGGGAAGGGGGCCAGCGAGCAGTACTTC.

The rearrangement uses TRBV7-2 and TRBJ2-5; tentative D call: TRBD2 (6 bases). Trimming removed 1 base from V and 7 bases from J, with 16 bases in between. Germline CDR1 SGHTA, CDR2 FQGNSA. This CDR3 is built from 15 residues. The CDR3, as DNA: TGTGCCAGCAGCTTAGGCGGTAGCGGAAGCGGGACCCAGTACTTC. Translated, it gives CASSLGGSGSGTQYF.

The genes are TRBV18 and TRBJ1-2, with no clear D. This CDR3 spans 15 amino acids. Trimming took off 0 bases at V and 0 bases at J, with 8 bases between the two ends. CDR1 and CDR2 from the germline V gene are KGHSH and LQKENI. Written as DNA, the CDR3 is TGTGCCAGCTCACCACCGGGATCCTCTAACTATGGCTACACCTTC. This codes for CASSPPGSSNYGYTF.

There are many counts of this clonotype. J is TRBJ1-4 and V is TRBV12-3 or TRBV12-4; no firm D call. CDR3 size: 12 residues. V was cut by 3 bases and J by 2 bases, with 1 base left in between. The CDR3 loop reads CASSFTNEKLFF. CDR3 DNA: TGTGCCAGCAGTTTCACTAATGAAAAACTGTTTTTT.

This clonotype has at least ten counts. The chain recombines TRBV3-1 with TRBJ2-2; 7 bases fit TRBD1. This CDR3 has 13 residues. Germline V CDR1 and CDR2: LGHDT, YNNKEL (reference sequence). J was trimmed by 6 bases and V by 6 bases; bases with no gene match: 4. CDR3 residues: CASSPTGAGELFF. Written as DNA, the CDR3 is TGTGCCAGCAGTCCCACAGGGGCCGGGGAGCTGTTTTTT.

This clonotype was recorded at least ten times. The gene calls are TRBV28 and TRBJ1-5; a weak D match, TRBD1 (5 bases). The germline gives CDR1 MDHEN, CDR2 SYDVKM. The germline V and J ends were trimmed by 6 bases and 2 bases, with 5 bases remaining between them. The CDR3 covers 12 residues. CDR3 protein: CASRQGNQPQHF. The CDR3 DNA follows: TGTGCCAGCAGACAGGGCAATCAGCCCCAGCATTTT.

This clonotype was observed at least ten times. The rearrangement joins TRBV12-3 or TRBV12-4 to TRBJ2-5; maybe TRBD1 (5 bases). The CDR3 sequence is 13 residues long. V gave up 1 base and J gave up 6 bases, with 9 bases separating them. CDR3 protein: CASSLEDTQTQYF. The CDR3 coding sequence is TGTGCCAGCAGTTTAGAGGACACACAGACCCAGTACTTC.

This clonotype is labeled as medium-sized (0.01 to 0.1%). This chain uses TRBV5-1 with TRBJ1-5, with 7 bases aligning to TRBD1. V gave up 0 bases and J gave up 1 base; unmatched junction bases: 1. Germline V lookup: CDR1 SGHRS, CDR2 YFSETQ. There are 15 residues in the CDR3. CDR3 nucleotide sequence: TGCGCCAGCAGCTTGGAGGGACAGAGCAATCAGCCCCAGCATTTT. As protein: CASSLEGQSNQPQHF.

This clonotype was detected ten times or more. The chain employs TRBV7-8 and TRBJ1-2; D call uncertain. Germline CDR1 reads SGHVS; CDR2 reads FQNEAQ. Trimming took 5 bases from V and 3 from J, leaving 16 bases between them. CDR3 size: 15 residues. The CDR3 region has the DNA TGTGCCAGCAGCCGCCAGCCGGGATTGGACTATGGCTACACCTTC. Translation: CASSRQPGLDYGYTF.

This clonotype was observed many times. Here the CDR3 DNA reads TGTGCCACCAGTGAGGACGGAACCAATGAAGCTTTCTTT. Protein: CATSEDGTNEAFF. The chain couples TRBV24-1 to TRBJ1-1; D is ambiguous. Trimming removed 4 bases at V and 7 bases at J, with 12 bases between. The germline gives CDR1 KGHDR, CDR2 SFDVKD. The CDR3 runs 13 residues.

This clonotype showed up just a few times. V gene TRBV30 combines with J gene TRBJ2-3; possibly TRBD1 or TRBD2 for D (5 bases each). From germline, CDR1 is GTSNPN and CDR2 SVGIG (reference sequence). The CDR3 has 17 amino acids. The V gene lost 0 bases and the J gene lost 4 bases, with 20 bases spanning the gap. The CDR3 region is CAWSVPLVGTIPDTQYF. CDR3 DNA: TGTGCCTGGAGTGTACCCCTAGTGGGGACGATCCCAGATACGCAGTATTTT.

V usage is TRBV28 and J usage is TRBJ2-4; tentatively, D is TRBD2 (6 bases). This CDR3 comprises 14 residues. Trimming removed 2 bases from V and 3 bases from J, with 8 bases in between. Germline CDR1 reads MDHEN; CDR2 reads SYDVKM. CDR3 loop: CASSLRRGKNIQYF. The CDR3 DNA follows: TGTGCCAGCAGTTTACGGCGGGGCAAAAACATTCAGTACTTC.

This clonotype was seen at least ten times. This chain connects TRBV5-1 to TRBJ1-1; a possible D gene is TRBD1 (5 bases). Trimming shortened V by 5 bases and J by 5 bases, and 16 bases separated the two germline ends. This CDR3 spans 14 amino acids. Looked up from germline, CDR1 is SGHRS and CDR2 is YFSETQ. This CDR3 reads CASSLIGDGTEAFF. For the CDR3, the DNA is TGCGCCAGCAGTTTGATAGGGGATGGTACTGAAGCTTTCTTT.

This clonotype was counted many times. The CDR3 DNA follows: TGTGCCAGCAGCAGTACGGGACTAGCGGGAGGGCGGAGTACGCAGTATTTT. Residues: CASSSTGLAGGRSTQYF. This chain links TRBV7-3 with TRBJ2-3; 16 bases are shared with TRBD2. With V trimmed by 5 bases and J by 8 bases, 10 bases remained unmatched. Germline V CDR1 and CDR2: SGHTA, FQGTGA. The CDR3 is 17 amino acids.

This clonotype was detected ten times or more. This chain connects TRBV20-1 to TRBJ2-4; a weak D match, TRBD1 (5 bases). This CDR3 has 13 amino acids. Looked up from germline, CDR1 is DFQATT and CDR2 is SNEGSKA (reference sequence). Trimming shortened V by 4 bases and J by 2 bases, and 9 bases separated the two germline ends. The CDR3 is CSANQGTKNIQYF. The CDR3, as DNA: TGCAGTGCTAACCAGGGAACCAAAAACATTCAGTACTTC.

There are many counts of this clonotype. In nucleotides, the CDR3 is TGTGCCAGCAGTTACAGGGTCCCCGGGGAGCTGTTTTTT. It is translated as CASSYRVPGELFF. The J gene is TRBJ2-2, the V gene TRBV12-3 or TRBV12-4, with a tentative D call TRBD1 (6 bases). The length of the CDR3 is 13 residues. V dropped 4 bases and J dropped 6 bases, with 9 bases sitting between them.

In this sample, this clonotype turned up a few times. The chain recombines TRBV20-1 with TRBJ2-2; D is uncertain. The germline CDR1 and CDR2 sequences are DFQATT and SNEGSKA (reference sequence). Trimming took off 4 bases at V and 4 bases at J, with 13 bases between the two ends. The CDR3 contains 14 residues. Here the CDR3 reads CSANTRVPTGELFF. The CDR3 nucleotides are TGCAGTGCTAACACCCGGGTTCCCACCGGGGAGCTGTTTTTT.

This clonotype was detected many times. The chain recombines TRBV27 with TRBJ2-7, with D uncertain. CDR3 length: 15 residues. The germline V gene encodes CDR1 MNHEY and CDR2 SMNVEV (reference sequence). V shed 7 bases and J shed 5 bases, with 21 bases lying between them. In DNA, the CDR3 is TGTGCCAGCAACCTCGCATTTGGGATAGCCCACGAGCAGTACTTC. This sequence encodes CASNLAFGIAHEQYF.